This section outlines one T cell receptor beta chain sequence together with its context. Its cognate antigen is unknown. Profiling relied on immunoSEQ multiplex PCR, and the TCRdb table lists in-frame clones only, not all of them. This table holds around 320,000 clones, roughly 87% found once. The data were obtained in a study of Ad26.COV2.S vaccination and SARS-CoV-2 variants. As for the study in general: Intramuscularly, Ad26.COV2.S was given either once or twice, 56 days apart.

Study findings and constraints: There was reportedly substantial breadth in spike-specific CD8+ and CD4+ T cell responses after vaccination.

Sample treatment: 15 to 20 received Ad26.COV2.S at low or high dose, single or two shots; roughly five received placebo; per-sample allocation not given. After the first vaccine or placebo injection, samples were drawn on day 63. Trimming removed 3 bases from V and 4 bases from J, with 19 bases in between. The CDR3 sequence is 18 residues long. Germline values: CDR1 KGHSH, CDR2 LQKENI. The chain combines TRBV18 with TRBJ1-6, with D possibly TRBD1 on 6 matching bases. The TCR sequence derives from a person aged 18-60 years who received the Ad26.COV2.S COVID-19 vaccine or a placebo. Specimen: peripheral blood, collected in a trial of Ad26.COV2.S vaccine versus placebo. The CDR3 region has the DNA TGTGCCAGCTCACCTACCCCGGCCCAGGGGCGGTATAATTCACCCCTCCACTTT. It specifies CASSPTPAQGRYNSPLHF.